This T cell receptor beta chain was obtained from a study of T cell repertoires in cytomegalovirus infection. The overall study: Well-studied HLA-B-restricted CMV epitopes were used in the study alongside recently identified HLA-C-restricted ones. Public TCR beta signature analysis indicated the presence of both CMV infection and matching HLA type.

TCRdb analysed the reads with MiXCR anew, one entry per CDR3 protein. Among approximately 470,000 distinct CDR3 sequences listed, under 45% were seen once. Whole-study results and caveats: Carriers of CMV and the relevant HLA type were discriminated by public TCR beta frequency.

Regarding this clonotype: Antigen unknown.

Germline V lookup: CDR1 SGHAT, CDR2 FQNNGV. This CDR3 has 13 amino acids. Trimming took off 3 bases at V and 5 bases at J, with 11 bases between the two ends. The input for sequencing was cultured PBMCs, taken from culture after CMV antigen stimulation. The V gene is TRBV11-2, the J gene TRBJ2-7, with D perhaps matching TRBD1 (5 bases). This clonotype was obtained from a human donor in good health (CMV status not recorded). Some clones in this sample may be carry-over from other donors' samples. The CDR3 DNA reads as TGTGCCAGCAGCTTTGCCTTCAGGGACGAGCAGTACTTC. It specifies CASSFAFRDEQYF.